The 12 T cell receptor beta chains presented below share a single source sample, sequenced in a study of technical replicates of blood from several donors (TCRdb year 2017). The library came from the immunoSEQ multiplex PCR assay. Not all clones reach the TCRdb copy of this immuneACCESS table, which keeps in-frame sequences only. Checked studies attribute under half of the gap to unresolved V genes and leave the rest unexplained. This sample lists about 66,000 clones; more than 75% were detected once. The ten largest make up about 4.7% of the sample. The specimen sequenced was PBMCs. The receptors come from a human donor in good health. Some clones in this sample may be carry-over from other donors' samples.

The chain is built from TRBV5-6 and TRBJ2-3; 7 bases line up with TRBD2. CDR1 is SGHDT, CDR2 YYEEEE, per germline. V was clipped by 4 bases and J by 6 bases; unmatched bases: 11. CDR3 length equals 15 residues. The CDR3 here is CASSRQGAGVDTQYF. The CDR3 bases are TGTGCCAGCAGCCGACAAGGGGCGGGAGTGGATACGCAGTATTTT.

J is TRBJ1-2 and V is TRBV4-1; D is perhaps TRBD1 (6 bases). The V gene lost 4 bases and the J gene lost 3 bases, with 15 bases spanning the gap. The CDR3 totals 15 residues. Germline CDR1 and CDR2: MGHRA and YSYEKL. The CDR3 nucleotides are TGCGCCAGCAGCCCAGGGGAGACAGTTCACTATGGCTACACCTTC. Protein: CASSPGETVHYGYTF.

The CDR3 loop reads CASSLEYPGAYEQYF. The CDR3 DNA follows: TGTGCCAGCAGCTTAGAGTATCCAGGGGCCTACGAGCAGTACTTC. V and J are TRBV7-9 and TRBJ2-7; maybe TRBD1 (6 bases). V shed 1 base and J shed 2 bases, with 12 bases lying between them. This CDR3 contains 15 residues. CDR1 and CDR2 from the germline V gene are SEHNR and FQNEAQ (reference sequence).

This rearrangement joins TRBV5-1 to TRBJ2-3; D ambiguous. The CDR3 spans 13 residues. Trimming cost V 3 bases and J 0 bases, with 5 bases left between them. The germline gives CDR1 SGHRS, CDR2 YFSETQ. CDR3 residues: CASSSYSTDTQYF. CDR3 coding DNA: TGCGCCAGCAGCTCTTATAGCACAGATACGCAGTATTTT.

The gene calls are TRBV19 and TRBJ2-1; TRBD2 matches at 7 bases. CDR1 LNHDA and CDR2 SQIVND come from the germline V gene (reference sequence). This CDR3 is built from 18 residues. Trimming at V came to 1 base and at J to 5 bases, leaving 14 bases not matched to a gene. CDR3 bases: TGTGCCAGTAGTATAGGGGTAAGGGAGGGGAGTACCCACAATGAGCAGTTCTTC. Translating it yields CASSIGVREGSTHNEQFF.

The chain employs TRBV5-6 and TRBJ2-7, with 11 bases fitting TRBD1. The germline gives CDR1 SGHDT, CDR2 YYEEEE. Germline trimming cut 3 bases from V and 6 bases from J; bases unmatched to any gene: 8. The CDR3 has 15 residues. The CDR3: CASSYGTGGRGEQYF. The CDR3 DNA follows: TGTGCCAGCAGCTACGGGACAGGGGGTCGAGGCGAGCAGTACTTC.

CDR3 DNA: TGTGCCAGCAGTGACCCAGCGGGGGGATTTTCGAATGAGCAGTTCTTC. This codes for CASSDPAGGFSNEQFF. The chain employs TRBV2 and TRBJ2-1, with 9 bases matching TRBD2. With V trimmed by 3 bases and J by 7 bases, 10 bases remained unmatched. This CDR3 spans 16 amino acids. CDR1 is SNHLY and CDR2 is FYNNEI in the germline V gene.

V gene TRBV15 combines with J gene TRBJ2-5, with TRBD1 identical over 9 bases. This CDR3 spans 16 amino acids. In germline, CDR1 is LNHNV, CDR2 YYDKDF (reference sequence). The ends lost 0 bases at V and 4 bases at J; junction bases unmatched: 6. CDR3: CATSRDRGQGRETQYF. CDR3 coding DNA: TGTGCCACCAGCAGAGATCGGGGACAGGGACGAGAGACCCAGTACTTC.

The chain combines TRBV7-3 with TRBJ1-2; D remains ambiguous. This CDR3 contains 13 residues. Trimming pared 1 base from V and 8 bases from J, leaving 11 bases between. CDR1 SGHTA and CDR2 FQGTGA come from the germline V gene. In DNA form, the CDR3 reads TGTGCCAGCAGCTTAAATCGCGAGGGAGGCTACACCTTC. It specifies CASSLNREGGYTF.

This chain joins TRBV5-4 and TRBJ2-3; 9 bases map to TRBD1. This CDR3 has 15 amino acids. After removal of 4 bases from V and 2 bases from J, the junction contained 5 bases not matched to a gene. Germline values: CDR1 SGHNT, CDR2 YYREEE (reference sequence). The CDR3 DNA sequence: TGTGCCAGCAGCCCCGGGACAGGGCCCACAGATACGCAGTATTTT. Its translation is CASSPGTGPTDTQYF.

The chain is built from TRBV12-5 and TRBJ2-3; a weak D match, TRBD1 (6 bases). V was clipped by 7 bases and J by 1 base, with 12 bases between them. Germline assignment: CDR1 LGHNT and CDR2 FRNRAP. The CDR3 is made up of 14 amino acids. The DNA of the CDR3 is TGTGCTAGTGCCAGGGGCTCTGGCACAGATACGCAGTATTTT. Protein sequence: CASARGSGTDTQYF.

This chain uses TRBV6-6 with TRBJ2-7; D is unclear. Trimming took off 0 bases at V and 6 bases at J, with 12 bases between the two ends. The V gene's germline CDR1 is MNHNY and CDR2 SVGAGI (reference sequence). The CDR3 consists of 14 residues. The CDR3 region has the DNA TGTGCCAGCAGTTACTCGGTTGCGAGAGGCGAGCAGTACTTC. Its translation: CASSYSVARGEQYF.